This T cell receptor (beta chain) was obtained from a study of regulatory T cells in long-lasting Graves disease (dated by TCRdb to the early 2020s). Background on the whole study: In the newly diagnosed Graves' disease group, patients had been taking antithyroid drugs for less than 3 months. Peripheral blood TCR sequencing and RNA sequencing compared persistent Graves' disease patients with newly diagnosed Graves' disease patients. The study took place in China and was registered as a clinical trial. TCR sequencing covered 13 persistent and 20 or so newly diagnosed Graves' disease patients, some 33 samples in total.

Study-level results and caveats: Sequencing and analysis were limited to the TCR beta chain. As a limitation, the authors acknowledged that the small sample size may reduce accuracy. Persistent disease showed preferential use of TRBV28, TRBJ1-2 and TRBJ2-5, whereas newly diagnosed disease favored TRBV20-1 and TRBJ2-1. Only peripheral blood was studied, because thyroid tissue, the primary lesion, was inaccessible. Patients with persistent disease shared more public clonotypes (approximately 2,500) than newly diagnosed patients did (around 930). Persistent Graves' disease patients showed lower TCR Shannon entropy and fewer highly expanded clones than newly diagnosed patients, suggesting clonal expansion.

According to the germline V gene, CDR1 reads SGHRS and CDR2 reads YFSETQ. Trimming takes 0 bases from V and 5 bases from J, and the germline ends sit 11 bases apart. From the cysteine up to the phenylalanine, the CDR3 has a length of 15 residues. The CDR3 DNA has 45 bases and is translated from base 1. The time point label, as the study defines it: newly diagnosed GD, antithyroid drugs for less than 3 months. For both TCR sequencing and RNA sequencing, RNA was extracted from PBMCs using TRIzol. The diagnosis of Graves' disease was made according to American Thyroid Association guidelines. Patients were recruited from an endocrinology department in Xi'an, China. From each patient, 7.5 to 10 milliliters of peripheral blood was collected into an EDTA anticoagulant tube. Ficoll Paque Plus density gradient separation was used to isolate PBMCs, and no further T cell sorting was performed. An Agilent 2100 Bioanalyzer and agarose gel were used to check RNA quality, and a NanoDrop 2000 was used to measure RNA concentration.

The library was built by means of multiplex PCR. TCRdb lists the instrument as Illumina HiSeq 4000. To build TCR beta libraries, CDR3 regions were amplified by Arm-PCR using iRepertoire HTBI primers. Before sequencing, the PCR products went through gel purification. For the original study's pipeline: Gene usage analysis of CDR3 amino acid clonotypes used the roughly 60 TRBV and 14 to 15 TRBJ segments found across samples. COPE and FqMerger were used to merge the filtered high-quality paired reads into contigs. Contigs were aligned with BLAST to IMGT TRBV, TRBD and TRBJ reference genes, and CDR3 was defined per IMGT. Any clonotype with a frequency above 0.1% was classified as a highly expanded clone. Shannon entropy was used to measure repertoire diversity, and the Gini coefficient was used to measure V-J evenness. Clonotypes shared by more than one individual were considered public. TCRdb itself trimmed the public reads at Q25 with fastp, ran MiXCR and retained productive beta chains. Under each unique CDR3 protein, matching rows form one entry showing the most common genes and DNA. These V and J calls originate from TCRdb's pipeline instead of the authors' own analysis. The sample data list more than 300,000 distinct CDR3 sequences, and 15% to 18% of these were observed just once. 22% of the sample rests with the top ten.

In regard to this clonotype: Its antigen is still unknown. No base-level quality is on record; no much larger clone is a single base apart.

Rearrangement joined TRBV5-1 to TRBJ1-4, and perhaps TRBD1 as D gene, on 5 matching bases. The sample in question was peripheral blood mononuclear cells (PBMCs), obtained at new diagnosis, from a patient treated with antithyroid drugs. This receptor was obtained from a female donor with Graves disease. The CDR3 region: CASSLDTGTNEKLFF. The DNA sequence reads TGCGCCAGCAGCTTGGATACAGGAACGAATGAAAAACTGTTTTTT.